A selection of T cell receptor beta chains follows, all from one sample in a study of T cell responses to AZD1222 COVID-19 vaccine. Some clones are missing from TCRdb's copy, which holds only in-frame ones; the method was immunoSEQ multiplex PCR. The data show some 120,000 clones, around 87% seen once. Material: peripheral blood, obtained on day 0 of AZD1222 vaccination. These receptors all come from an adult in good health. Each CDR3 is given without its conserved first and last residue. The D gene is left open where the match is weak.

d_call	v_call	j_call	cdr3_aa
TRBD1	TRBV24-1	TRBJ2-7	ATSDSGTGAYEQY
TRBD2	TRBV7-2	TRBJ2-7	ASSLDTGGRAYEQY
-	TRBV2	TRBJ1-6	ASIGVVSSYNSPLH
-	TRBV3-1/TRBV3-2	TRBJ1-4	ASSQRGVREKLF
TRBD1	TRBV19	TRBJ1-2	ASSAQTGGSYGYT
-	TRBV10-1	TRBJ2-5	SRVRTAKETQY
-	TRBV28	TRBJ2-3	ASSLTDTQY
-	TRBV30	TRBJ2-1	AWKNNEQF
TRBD2	TRBV19	TRBJ2-1	ASSIDGREGYNEQF
-	TRBV25-1	TRBJ2-3	ASSERRAQSTDTQY
-	TRBV4-1	TRBJ2-1	ASSTRNEVYNEQF
-	TRBV6-2/TRBV6-3	TRBJ2-6	ASSATTGSHSGANVLT
-	TRBV28	TRBJ1-5	ASSFTLDSFNQPQH
TRBD1	TRBV5-1	TRBJ2-2	ASSLDGTGYTGELF
TRBD2	TRBV5-4	TRBJ2-1	ASSLGLAGEYNEQF
TRBD2	TRBV28	TRBJ2-7	ASSPETSRNYEQY
-	TRBV30	TRBJ1-2	AWRDSPSDGYT
-	TRBV4-3	TRBJ1-1	ASSQAVRAENTEAF
-	TRBV15	TRBJ1-2	ATSRDGSPLEGGYT
TRBD2	TRBV5-1	TRBJ2-3	ASSLEQLAGGTDTQY
-	TRBV27	TRBJ1-5	ASSRSRQINQPQH
-	TRBV5-3	TRBJ2-7	ARSSGSYEQY
-	TRBV20-1	TRBJ2-7	SARVAVEQY
TRBD2	TRBV5-1	TRBJ2-5	ASSLVPSGKQETQY
-	TRBV5-4	TRBJ1-1	ASSSGGRTEAF
-	TRBV5-1	TRBJ1-2	ASSQDTTNYGYT
-	TRBV7-3	TRBJ2-1	ASSFGGEQF
-	TRBV27	TRBJ2-7	ASSFRRLGVSYEQY
TRBD1	TRBV6-5	TRBJ1-2	ASRIGQGLYGYT
TRBD2	TRBV2	TRBJ2-1	ASSDPTSGLSYNEQF
TRBD2	TRBV19	TRBJ2-7	ASSRVRLAGSTYEQY
-	TRBV30	TRBJ2-1	AWGRKNEQF
TRBD1	TRBV7-9	TRBJ1-4	ASSLNPTGYDEKLF
-	TRBV4-3	TRBJ1-2	ASSQDTGTGLGYT
TRBD2	TRBV28	TRBJ2-3	ASSSERGLAGVPSTDTQY
TRBD1	TRBV5-1	TRBJ2-7	ASSSGTGPYEQY
TRBD2	TRBV4-1	TRBJ2-3	ASSQGSGNTDTQY
TRBD2	TRBV19	TRBJ2-2	ASRDWETSGRTGELF
-	TRBV7-2	TRBJ2-7	ASSYPGLATYEQY
-	TRBV11-2	TRBJ2-7	ASSLGWNEQY
TRBD1	TRBV3-1/TRBV3-2	TRBJ1-6	ASSQKLGQNPPLH
-	TRBV19	TRBJ2-4	ASSIVSPSGRENIQY
-	TRBV6-6	TRBJ1-1	ASSPPVGGRRMNTEAF
-	TRBV9	TRBJ2-5	ASSVGGTWETQY
TRBD2	TRBV2	TRBJ2-7	ASSEITSAAYEQY
-	TRBV27	TRBJ1-5	ASSLTGSNQPQH
-	TRBV19	TRBJ2-1	ASSILANSYNEQF
-	TRBV20-1	TRBJ1-1	SASIHEYTEAF
TRBD1	TRBV6-5	TRBJ1-1	ASSQGASTEAF
-	TRBV3-1/TRBV3-2	TRBJ1-4	ASSQGIEEDEKLF
TRBD1	TRBV24-1	TRBJ2-3	ATSDAGASGTGVADTQY
-	TRBV20-1	TRBJ2-7	SPLGGYEQY
TRBD1	TRBV12-3/TRBV12-4	TRBJ1-2	ASSRQGYGYT